The sequence of this T cell receptor (beta chain) was determined in a study of blood T cell repertoires in COVID-19. The germline V gene encodes CDR1 SGDLS and CDR2 YYNGEE. Trimming pared 4 bases from V and 9 bases from J, leaving 25 bases between. The CDR3 has 16 amino acids. As handled by the study authors: For nucleated cells, counts were estimated from reference gene primer amplification. TCRdb keeps only in-frame clones here, not all; method: immunoSEQ multiplex PCR. V and J calls and clone size follow that table, whereas D and trimming were derived from the DNA. The sample lists 200,000 to 250,000 clones; around 87% were seen once.

The chain links TRBV9 to TRBJ1-2; D gene uncertain. The source is a man aged 25-45 years who had been exposed to COVID-19. Input material: PBMCs or T cells enriched from blood (not recorded which). CDR3 nucleotide sequence: TGTGCCAGCAGCCCCATGGGAGGGTCCAACTATGGTAGCTACACCTTC. Translated: CASSPMGGSNYGSYTF. The variable domain in full, with the rest retrieved from reference TRBV9 and TRBJ1-2, is DSGVTQTPKHLITATGQRVTLRCSPRSGDLSVYWYQQSLDQGLQFLIQYYNGEERAKGNILERFSAQQFPDLHSELNLSSLELGDSALYFCASSPMGGSNYGSYTFGSGTRLTVV.